A single sample gave rise to the 30 T cell receptor beta chains below, sequenced in a study of shared clonotypes between healthy human individuals. Produced via immunoSEQ multiplex PCR; TCRdb's table is partial and in-frame only. The sample records 2 million to 3 million clones, 93% being singletons. The sample comprised naive CD4+ T cells from PBMCs. Subset given: CD45RA+ positively selected. Receptors were obtained from a man aged 18-30 years in good health. Some clones in this sample may be carry-over from other donors' samples.

The chain carries TRBV6-1 and TRBJ2-3; D may be TRBD1 or TRBD2 (6 bases each). From germline, CDR1 is MNHNS and CDR2 SASEGT. This CDR3 is 13 amino acids long. V lost 7 bases and J 5 bases, leaving 13 bases between the germline ends. This CDR3 reads CASTRRGVDTQYF. For the CDR3, the DNA is TGTGCCAGCACCCGAAGGGGGGTAGATACGCAGTATTTT.

The gene calls are TRBV11-2 and TRBJ1-2; D might be TRBD1 (6 bases). This CDR3 spans 13 amino acids. Germline V lookup: CDR1 SGHAT, CDR2 FQNNGV. V was cut by 3 bases and J by 3 bases, with 8 bases left in between. The CDR3 protein is CASSLKGDYGYTF. In DNA, the CDR3 is TGTGCCAGCAGCTTGAAGGGGGACTATGGCTACACCTTC.

V and J are TRBV14 and TRBJ2-1; 9 bases align to TRBD1. Trimming took 5 bases from V and 4 from J; bases not matched to a gene: 9. Germline V gives CDR1 SGHDN, CDR2 FVKESK. This CDR3 is 16 amino acids long. Here the CDR3 reads CASSSPGQGPYNEQFF. The CDR3 DNA is TGTGCCAGCAGCTCCCCGGGACAGGGACCGTACAATGAGCAGTTCTTC.

The genes are TRBV7-6 and TRBJ2-5; the match to TRBD2 covers 13 bases. The V and J ends lost 5 bases and 4 bases, in that order; junction bases with no gene match: 1. CDR1 SGHVS and CDR2 FNYEAQ come from the germline V gene. This CDR3 has 14 residues. The CDR3 nucleotides are TGTGCCAGCAGCCGGACTAGCGGGAGAGAGACCCAGTACTTC. This gives the protein CASSRTSGRETQYF.

Notes on this clone: The same CDR3 arises from other DNA sequences in this sample as well. The chain employs TRBV7-2 and TRBJ1-2; the D gene is possibly TRBD1 (5 bases). V gave up 1 base and J gave up 2 bases, with 8 bases separating them. This CDR3 is built from 14 residues. Germline V gene data show CDR1 as SGHTA and CDR2 as FQGNSA. The CDR3 loop reads CASSLGRENYGYTF. The CDR3 nucleotides read TGTGCCAGCAGCTTAGGCAGGGAGAACTATGGCTACACCTTC.

V gene TRBV29-1 combines with J gene TRBJ2-7, with TRBD1 matching 8 bases. The CDR3 extends over 13 amino acids. CDR1 and CDR2 from the germline V gene are SQVTM and ANQGSEA. V shed 6 bases, J shed 3 bases, and the junction held 7 bases outside the gene matches. CDR3: CSVTDRGRYEQYF. In DNA form, the CDR3 reads TGCAGCGTGACCGACAGGGGTCGCTACGAGCAGTACTTC.

This rearrangement joins TRBV19 to TRBJ1-1, with unresolved D. CDR1 and CDR2 (germline): LNHDA, SQIVND (reference sequence). The ends were cut back, 5 bases at V and 3 bases at J, with 13 bases in the middle. The CDR3 length is 14 residues. The CDR3 spells CASSPPGKHTEAFF. The CDR3 DNA reads as TGTGCCAGTAGTCCTCCCGGCAAGCACACTGAAGCTTTCTTT. Filled out from reference TRBV19 and TRBJ1-1, the complete variable domain reads DGGITQSPKYLFRKEGQNVTLSCEQNLNHDAMYWYRQDPGQGLRLIYYSQIVNDFQKGDIAEGYSVSREKKESFPLTVTSAQKNPTAFYLCASSPPGKHTEAFFGQGTRLTVV.

CDR3: CASSLNPGAHPRQAFF. DNA of the CDR3: TGTGCCAGCAGTTTAAACCCAGGGGCCCACCCGAGACAAGCTTTCTTT. V and J are TRBV28 and TRBJ1-1; TRBD1 might be the D (6 bases). Germline V gives CDR1 MDHEN, CDR2 SYDVKM. Deletions cut 2 bases from V and 9 bases from J, with 22 bases between. This CDR3 region has 16 residues.

The chain uses TRBV19 and TRBJ1-4, with 7 bases fitting TRBD1. Germline-derived CDR1 and CDR2 are LNHDA and SQIVND (reference sequence). This CDR3 contains 14 residues. Unmatched junction bases numbered 11, after V lost 9 bases and J lost 7 bases. CDR3 in DNA: TGTGCCAGCCACAGGACAGGAATAAGTGAAAAACTGTTTTTT. Residues: CASHRTGISEKLFF.

This chain joins TRBV27 and TRBJ2-1, with D possibly TRBD1 on 7 matching bases. V lost 8 bases to trimming and J lost 3 bases, with 14 bases between them. CDR1 MNHEY and CDR2 SMNVEV come from the germline V gene (reference sequence). This CDR3 has 14 amino acids. The CDR3 coding sequence is TGTGCCAGCTCCCCGGGGGACAGCTACAATGAGCAGTTCTTC. This translates into CASSPGDSYNEQFF.

V gene TRBV7-2 combines with J gene TRBJ2-3, with no clear D. This CDR3 comprises 13 residues. V was cut by 3 bases and J by 1 base, with 5 bases left in between. Germline V lookup: CDR1 SGHTA, CDR2 FQGNSA. The CDR3 protein is CASSFRRTDTQYF. The CDR3 DNA reads TGTGCCAGCAGCTTCAGACGCACAGATACGCAGTATTTT.

The gene calls are TRBV19 and TRBJ1-2, with D uncertain. Trimming pared 7 bases from V and 3 bases from J, leaving 9 bases between. This CDR3 has 12 residues. Germline-derived CDR1 and CDR2 are LNHDA and SQIVND (reference sequence). The CDR3 bases are TGTGCCAGTACCCCCCGAGACTATGGCTACACCTTC. Protein product: CASTPRDYGYTF.

In regard to this clone: Other DNA sequences of this sample code for an identical CDR3. This chain uses TRBV5-1 with TRBJ2-5; 8 bases agree with TRBD1. The ends lost 2 bases at V and 5 bases at J; junction bases unmatched: 2. Germline V gene sequence: CDR1 SGHRS, CDR2 YFSETQ. This CDR3 is 13 amino acids long. The CDR3 sequence is CASSFRQGETQYF. The CDR3 bases are TGCGCCAGCAGCTTTCGACAGGGGGAGACCCAGTACTTC.

Turning to this clone: Other nucleotide sequences in the sample specify the same CDR3. The rearrangement links TRBV4-3 to TRBJ2-7; unclear D gene. The CDR3 is 14 amino acids. V lost 3 bases and J 0 bases, leaving 9 bases between the germline ends. Germline lookup yields CDR1 LGHNA and CDR2 YSLEER. This chain's CDR3 is CASSQDRVSYEQYF. The CDR3 DNA is TGCGCCAGCAGCCAGGATCGGGTCTCCTACGAGCAGTACTTC.

In its sample, this clone was seen once. This rearrangement joins TRBV27 to TRBJ2-3; 12 bases agree with TRBD2. CDR3 length equals 17 residues. Germline V CDR1 and CDR2: MNHEY, SMNVEV (reference sequence). The trim removed 5 bases at V and 2 bases at J, leaving 8 bases unmatched. In nucleotides, the CDR3 is TGTGCCAGCAGTAGACTAGCGGGAGCGGGTTTCACAGATACGCAGTATTTT. Its translation is CASSRLAGAGFTDTQYF.

This clone is a singleton in its sample. The chain employs TRBV5-6 and TRBJ2-2; D is perhaps TRBD2 (6 bases). This CDR3 region has 15 residues. Germline V gene sequence: CDR1 SGHDT, CDR2 YYEEEE. V was shortened by 4 bases and J by 4 bases, with 14 bases between the two germline ends. In DNA form, the CDR3 reads TGTGCCAGCAGCATCGACCAAGCGGGCACCGGGGAGCTGTTTTTT. It specifies CASSIDQAGTGELFF.

V usage is TRBV29-1 and J usage is TRBJ2-1; 11 nucleotides align to TRBD1. Germline V gives CDR1 SQVTM, CDR2 ANQGSEA. This CDR3 contains 13 residues. J gave up 4 bases and V 7 bases, and 3 bases lay outside the gene matches. The DNA for the CDR3 is TGCAGCGCCCGGGACAGGGGGTACAATGAGCAGTTCTTC. Translated, it gives CSARDRGYNEQFF.

The chain is built from TRBV2 and TRBJ1-1, with D possibly TRBD1 on 6 matching bases. The ends were cut back, 4 bases at V and 0 bases at J, with 24 bases in the middle. Germline CDR1 is SNHLY and CDR2 is FYNNEI. The CDR3 covers 19 residues. CDR3 protein: CASSGRVRGAPGLNTEAFF. The CDR3 DNA reads TGTGCCAGCAGTGGGAGAGTCAGGGGCGCCCCGGGCCTGAACACTGAAGCTTTCTTT.

This clone was recorded once. The limits of the CDR3 on the DNA are not certain, so only TCRdb's listed CDR3 is given. The V gene is TRBV11-2, the J gene TRBJ1-2. Germline V lookup: CDR1 SGHAT, CDR2 FQNNGV. Counting both end residues, the CDR3 totals 14 amino acids. The CDR3 reads CASSSSTKNYGYTF.

This chain connects TRBV5-1 to TRBJ2-1, with 14 bases fitting TRBD2. From germline, CDR1 is SGHRS and CDR2 YFSETQ. The V and J ends lost 5 bases and 3 bases, in that order; junction bases with no gene match: 4. The CDR3 contains 16 residues. CDR3 nucleotides: TGCGCCAGCAGGTTGACTAGCGGGAGGGTCTACAATGAGCAGTTCTTC. Translating gives CASRLTSGRVYNEQFF.

The rearrangement links TRBV2 to TRBJ2-3; 13 positions agree with TRBD2. The CDR3 runs to 16 residues. The germline gives CDR1 SNHLY, CDR2 FYNNEI. V lost 6 bases and J lost 1; bases outside the gene matches: 4. CDR3 residues: CASRPTSGRGTDTQYF. The CDR3 DNA reads TGTGCCAGCAGGCCTACTAGCGGGAGGGGCACAGATACGCAGTATTTT.

The chain recombines TRBV30 with TRBJ1-5; TRBD1 might be the D (6 bases). V lost 0 bases and J lost 7, with 13 bases in between. The CDR3 is made up of 14 amino acids. From germline, CDR1 is GTSNPN and CDR2 SVGIG (reference sequence). In DNA form, the CDR3 reads TGTGCCTGGAGTGTAAGGGGGGACGTCCAGCCCCAGCATTTT. Its translation: CAWSVRGDVQPQHF.

This sequence joins TRBV9 and TRBJ2-1; D might be TRBD2 (6 bases). The CDR3 covers 17 residues. The germline V and J ends were trimmed by 1 base and 8 bases, with 22 bases remaining between them. Germline CDR1 and CDR2: SGDLS and YYNGEE. The CDR3 DNA sequence: TGTGCCAGCAGCGTATTTGCTGCTAGCGTTATGGGGGATGAGCAGTTCTTC. Translating gives CASSVFAASVMGDEQFF.

To note about this clone: The junction and the germline gene differ at one end; a read error may be behind it. The CDR3 DNA is TGTGCCAGCTCACTACCGGACAGGGTAGTTGACTTC. Residues: CASSLPDRVVDF. This chain joins TRBV18 and TRBJ2-4; 8 nucleotides line up with TRBD1. Looked up from germline, CDR1 is KGHSH and CDR2 is LQKENI. The CDR3 runs 12 residues. Full variable domain (remainder filled in from reference TRBV18 and TRBJ2-4): NAGVMQNPRHLVRRRGQEARLRCSPMKGHSHVYWYRQLPEEGLKFMVYLQKENIIDESGMPKERFSAEFPKEGPSILRIQQVVRGDSAAYFCASSLPDRVVDFGAGTRLSVL.

This chain joins TRBV5-6 and TRBJ2-7; 10 positions match TRBD1. The trim removed 3 bases at V and 7 bases at J, leaving 7 bases unmatched. Germline-derived CDR1 and CDR2 are SGHDT and YYEEEE. This CDR3 has 14 amino acids. The CDR3 loop reads CASSSPGTGVEQYF. As DNA, the CDR3 is TGTGCCAGCAGCTCCCCCGGGACAGGGGTAGAGCAGTACTTC.

V gene TRBV18 combines with J gene TRBJ1-4, with 10 bases fitting TRBD1. From germline, CDR1 is KGHSH and CDR2 LQKENI. The ends lost 0 bases at V and 7 bases at J; junction bases unmatched: 2. This CDR3 comprises 15 residues. Here the CDR3 DNA reads TGTGCCAGCTCACCACCGGGACAGGGGCTTGAAAAACTGTTTTTT. Translating gives CASSPPGQGLEKLFF.

This chain joins TRBV7-9 and TRBJ2-1, with 8 bases that match TRBD1. V lost 5 bases, J lost 8 bases, and 11 bases stayed unmatched. The CDR3 consists of 15 residues. Germline CDR1 is SEHNR and CDR2 is FQNEAQ (reference sequence). CDR3 loop: CASSLADRGVHEQFF. Here the CDR3 DNA reads TGTGCCAGCAGCCTCGCAGACAGGGGTGTCCATGAGCAGTTCTTC.

The gene calls are TRBV7-9 and TRBJ2-5, with 9 bases lining up with TRBD1. The germline gives CDR1 SEHNR, CDR2 FQNEAQ (reference sequence). V lost 3 bases, J lost 3 bases, and 5 bases stayed unmatched. The CDR3 consists of 15 residues. Here the CDR3 DNA reads TGTGCCAGCAGCTTTCGACAGGGGGAAAAAGAGACCCAGTACTTC. Translation gives CASSFRQGEKETQYF. Drawing the rest from reference TRBV7-9 and TRBJ2-5, the complete variable domain is DTGVSQNPRHKITKRGQNVTFRCDPISEHNRLYWYRQTLGQGPEFLTYFQNEAQLEKSRLLSDRFSAERPKGSFSTLEIQRTEQGDSAMYLCASSFRQGEKETQYFGPGTRLLVL.

The chain joins TRBV6-6 to TRBJ1-4; D gene uncertain. V lost 6 bases to trimming and J lost 5 bases, with 4 bases between them. The germline V gene has CDR1 MNHNY and CDR2 SVGAGI (reference sequence). The CDR3 length is 11 residues. The CDR3 DNA sequence: TGTGCCAGCAGCCTAAATGAAAAACTGTTTTTT. Amino acid sequence: CASSLNEKLFF.

This clone was detected once. This chain uses TRBV18 with TRBJ1-2; D is perhaps TRBD1 (6 bases). Trimming stripped 3 bases from V and 4 bases from J, with 12 bases between. CDR1 is KGHSH, CDR2 LQKENI, per germline. This CDR3 is 14 amino acids long. The CDR3 loop is CASSPEGELYGYTF. The CDR3 nucleotides are TGTGCCAGCTCACCGGAGGGGGAACTCTATGGCTACACCTTC.